A selection of T cell receptor beta chains follows, all from one sample in a study of Ad26.COV2.S vaccination and SARS-CoV-2 variants. Repertoires were generated with immunoSEQ multiplex PCR, while TCRdb's copy carries only in-frame clones and drops some. The sample includes about 350,000 clones, 85% seen only once; the top ten take 3% to 4%. The sample in question was peripheral blood, obtained in a trial of Ad26.COV2.S vaccine versus placebo. These receptor sequences come from a person between 18 and 60 years old who received the Ad26.COV2.S COVID-19 vaccine or a placebo. Each CDR3 is given with its conserved first and last residue. The order of the fields is D gene, V gene, J gene, clone size, CDR3 DNA, CDR3 protein. A D gene is named only where the DNA matches it firmly. A row's size may be missing; if present it is once, few, many or a size class.

TRBD1	TRBV10-3	TRBJ2-5	NA	TGTGCCATCCGGGGGGACAGGGAAGAGACCCAGTACTTC	CAIRGDREETQYF
TRBD2	TRBV15	TRBJ2-2	NA	TGTGCCACCAGCAGAGATTACCTAGCGGACACCGGGGAGCTGTTTTTT	CATSRDYLADTGELFF
NA	TRBV28	TRBJ1-4	NA	TGTGCCAGCAGTTTGGACAGATATGAAAAACTGTTTTTT	CASSLDRYEKLFF
NA	TRBV7-2	TRBJ2-7	NA	TGTGCCAGCAGCCCAGCCGGGACGTCCTCCTACGAGCAGTACTTC	CASSPAGTSSYEQYF
NA	TRBV2	TRBJ2-1	NA	TGTGCCAGCACTGGGGGCCAAGCCGGACATAATGAGCAGTTCTTC	CASTGGQAGHNEQFF
NA	TRBV4-3	TRBJ1-2	NA	TGCGCCAGCAGCCAAGGGGGGACCGGGCTCTATGGCTACACCTTC	CASSQGGTGLYGYTF
NA	TRBV7-2	TRBJ2-2	NA	TGTGCCAGCAGGCCCAGGGGGGCCGGGGAGCTGTTTTTT	CASRPRGAGELFF
TRBD1	TRBV7-9	TRBJ2-5	NA	TGTGCCACTCAACACAGGGGTCTGGAGACCCAGTACTTC	CATQHRGLETQYF
NA	TRBV28	TRBJ1-2	few	TGTGCCAGCAGACCTACAGGGTTGATGGGGGGCTACACCTTC	CASRPTGLMGGYTF
TRBD1	TRBV3-1/TRBV3-2	TRBJ1-6	NA	TGTGCCAGCAGCCAAGGGGACAGGGGTAGCTCACCCCTCCACTTT	CASSQGDRGSSPLHF
NA	TRBV5-4	TRBJ2-7	once	TGTGCCAGCAGCCTCTCGACAGGCTACGAGCAGTACTTC	CASSLSTGYEQYF
NA	TRBV2	TRBJ1-3	few	TGTGCCAGCGGGGCGGAACTCTCTGGAAACACCATATATTTT	CASGAELSGNTIYF
NA	TRBV5-8	TRBJ2-3	NA	TGTGCCAGCAGCTTGGTCGTCCTGGATACGCAGTATTTT	CASSLVVLDTQYF
NA	TRBV10-3	TRBJ2-7	NA	TGTGCCATCAGTCCGAACCTGGGTCTAGGTAACTACGAGCAGTACTTC	CAISPNLGLGNYEQYF
TRBD2	TRBV7-2	TRBJ2-7	NA	TGTGCCAGCAGCCCCCGGACTAGCGGGAGGGGTGAGCAGTACTTC	CASSPRTSGRGEQYF
TRBD2	TRBV7-2	TRBJ2-5	NA	TGTGCCAGCAGCATATTAGCGGGGGGGAGTCGGGAGACCCAGTACTTC	CASSILAGGSRETQYF
TRBD2	TRBV27	TRBJ2-5	NA	TGTGCCAGCAGCCCTTTCGGGACTAGCGGAAGAGAGACCCAGTACTTC	CASSPFGTSGRETQYF
NA	TRBV28	TRBJ2-1	NA	TGTGCCAGCAGTCTAACGTCAACAGGGATCAATGAGCAGTTCTTC	CASSLTSTGINEQFF
NA	TRBV9	TRBJ2-3	NA	TGTGCCAGCAGCCCCCCTTGGGGGAAGTATACGCAGTATTTT	CASSPPWGKYTQYF
TRBD2	TRBV2	TRBJ2-7	NA	TGTGCCAGCACCCCGGGGGGGTTGGAGACATTTCACGAGCAGTACTTC	CASTPGGLETFHEQYF
NA	TRBV4-3	TRBJ2-3	few	TGCGCCAGCAGCCAAGACCAAATCGGAGATACGCAGTATTTT	CASSQDQIGDTQYF
TRBD2	TRBV2	TRBJ2-5	NA	TGTGCCAGCAGTGAAGATGGGGAGGGTTGGCAAGAGACCCAGTACTTC	CASSEDGEGWQETQYF
NA	TRBV12-5	TRBJ2-6	NA	TGTGCTAGTGGTCCCGGGGTGGTTAGTGGTGGGGCCAACGTCCTGACTTTC	CASGPGVVSGGANVLTF
TRBD2	TRBV30	TRBJ2-2	NA	TGTGCCTGGAAGGGGATAGCGGGATACACCGGGGAGCTGTTTTTT	CAWKGIAGYTGELFF
NA	TRBV7-9	TRBJ2-5	NA	TGTGCCAGCAGCTTAGAGAGGGCTTTGGGCCAAGAGACCCAGTACTTC	CASSLERALGQETQYF
NA	TRBV6-5	TRBJ2-3	NA	TGTGCCAGTAGACTTGCAGATACGCAGTATTTT	CASRLADTQYF
TRBD1	TRBV18	TRBJ1-6	NA	TGTGCCAGCTCGCGCTCGGGACAGGGGCCTTCACCCCTCCACTTT	CASSRSGQGPSPLHF
TRBD1	TRBV4-3	TRBJ1-2	once	TGCGCCAGCAGCCAAGAGGTGGGACAGGGGGCTTTTTCTTATGGCTACACCTTC	CASSQEVGQGAFSYGYTF
TRBD1	TRBV6-4	TRBJ2-1	NA	TGTGCCAGCAGACCCCAGGGGGACAGGGGTCAGGAGCAGTTCTTC	CASRPQGDRGQEQFF
NA	TRBV11-2	TRBJ2-3	NA	TGTGCCAGCAGCTTATCTCGGGGCACCACAGATACGCAGTATTTT	CASSLSRGTTDTQYF
NA	TRBV7-9	TRBJ1-1	NA	TGTGCCAGCAGCCCGGACAGTTTAAACACTGAAGCTTTCTTT	CASSPDSLNTEAFF
NA	TRBV19	TRBJ2-1	once	TGTGCCAGTAGTAGGAATAAGTACAATGAGCAGTTCTTC	CASSRNKYNEQFF
NA	TRBV5-4	TRBJ1-5	many	TGTGCCAGCAGCTTGGGTGGTCGGCCCGGAGCTAATCAGCCCCAGCATTTT	CASSLGGRPGANQPQHF
TRBD1	TRBV7-2	TRBJ2-5	NA	TGTGCCAGCAGTTCGGGACAGGGCGAGACCCAGTACTTC	CASSSGQGETQYF
TRBD1	TRBV5-5	TRBJ2-7	NA	TGTGCCAGCAGCGTCCCCCCTCGGACAGGATCCTACGAGCAGTACTTC	CASSVPPRTGSYEQYF
TRBD2	TRBV5-4	TRBJ2-3	NA	TGTGCCAGCAGTTCAACAGCGGGGGGCGAGACAGATACGCAGTATTTT	CASSSTAGGETDTQYF
NA	TRBV3-1/TRBV3-2	TRBJ2-1	NA	TGTGCCAGCAGCCAACCCGACGCGCTCCCTAACAATGAGCAGTTCTTC	CASSQPDALPNNEQFF
NA	TRBV18	TRBJ1-1	NA	TGTGCCAGCTCACCAAGGACGGAGAACACTGAAGCTTTCTTT	CASSPRTENTEAFF
TRBD2	TRBV4-3	TRBJ2-1	few	TGCGCCAGCAGCCAAGTTTCGACTAGCGGGAGCCCCAATGAGCAGTTCTTC	CASSQVSTSGSPNEQFF
NA	TRBV18	TRBJ1-5	once	TGTGCCAGCTCACCCCAGACAGGAGATAGCAATCAGCCCCAGCATTTT	CASSPQTGDSNQPQHF
TRBD1	TRBV15	TRBJ2-3	NA	TGTGCCACCAGCAGACTTCGGACAGGCTCGGGCGTTACGCAGTATTTT	CATSRLRTGSGVTQYF
NA	TRBV5-1	TRBJ1-1	NA	TGCGCCAGCAGCAGCGGGACTTTGGGGGGCACTGAAGCTTTCTTT	CASSSGTLGGTEAFF
NA	TRBV7-2	TRBJ2-6	NA	TGTGCCAGCAGCTTAGCGCGGGGAGCGACTGGGGCCAACGTCCTGACTTTC	CASSLARGATGANVLTF
NA	TRBV28	TRBJ2-4	once	TGTGCCAGCAGCCTTGGGGGGGGCGCGGGCAAAAACATTCAGTACTTC	CASSLGGGAGKNIQYF
NA	TRBV2	TRBJ2-3	NA	TGTGCCAGCAGTGACCGGGACTTAAGCACAGATACGCAGTATTTT	CASSDRDLSTDTQYF
NA	TRBV5-1	TRBJ2-2	NA	TGCGCCAGCAGCTTGTTGACACCCACGAACACCGGGGAGCTGTTTTTT	CASSLLTPTNTGELFF
TRBD2	TRBV11-2	TRBJ2-3	NA	TGTGCCAGCAGCAAGACTAGCGGGGGGGGAGATACGCAGTATTTT	CASSKTSGGGDTQYF
TRBD1	TRBV7-2	TRBJ1-3	NA	TGTGCCAGCAGCTTAAGGGGACAGGGATCGGGAAACACCATATATTTT	CASSLRGQGSGNTIYF
TRBD2	TRBV3-1/TRBV3-2	TRBJ2-2	NA	TGTGCCAGCAGCCAAGACGCTAGCGGGGGGGTTACCGGGGAGCTGTTTTTT	CASSQDASGGVTGELFF
TRBD1	TRBV5-6	TRBJ2-7	NA	TGTGCCAGCAAGGACAGGGCAGTTTACGCCTACGAGCAGTACTTC	CASKDRAVYAYEQYF
NA	TRBV11-2	TRBJ2-4	NA	TGTGCCAGCAGCTTTGGGTCAGGAGGCATAGCCAAAAACATTCAGTACTTC	CASSFGSGGIAKNIQYF
TRBD2	TRBV5-6	TRBJ2-5	few	TGTGCCAGCAGCACCGACCGACTAGCGGGGGGTCCCGAGACCCAGTACTTC	CASSTDRLAGGPETQYF